This T cell receptor (beta chain) was recorded in a study of blood T cell repertoires in COVID-19. Whole-study context: Spain, Italy and the United States supplied samples that represented acute and convalescent COVID-19.

As originally analysed: For nucleated cells, counts were estimated from reference gene primer amplification. The table came from immunoSEQ multiplex PCR; TCRdb's copy has only in-frame clones and leaves some out. Clone size and the V and J calls come from that table; the DNA yielded D and trimming. This table holds roughly 150,000 clones, around 84% found once. From germline, CDR1 is MNHEY and CDR2 SVGAGI. Deletions cut 4 bases from V and 5 bases from J, with 14 bases between. This CDR3 has 14 residues. V is TRBV6-5 and J is TRBJ1-1; the D gene is possibly TRBD1 (6 bases). The clonotype was recovered from a man in his forties or fifties who had recovered from COVID-19. The sequenced sample consisted of PBMCs or T cells enriched from blood (not recorded which). The CDR3 loop is CASSFRGARTEAFF. The DNA for the CDR3 is TGTGCCAGCAGTTTCCGGGGGGCGCGTACTGAAGCTTTCTTT.